A selection of T cell receptor beta chains follows, all from one sample in a study of blood T cell repertoires in COVID-19. Sequencing was performed with immunoSEQ multiplex PCR; in TCRdb, only in-frame clones are kept and a portion is missing. The sample has 130,000 to 150,000 clones, just under 90% seen once; the top ten hold roughly 4%. The sequenced material came from peripheral blood. The receptors derive from a middle-aged woman with acute or convalescent COVID-19. CDR3s include the opening cysteine and the closing phenylalanine or tryptophan. A D gene is named only where the DNA matches it firmly.

>TRBV7-9|TRBD2|TRBJ2-7
CASSLEGLAGGHEQYF
>TRBV28|.|TRBJ1-1
CASSLSQGDTEAFF
>TRBV10-3|TRBD1|TRBJ2-1
CAISLQGAKYNEQFF
>TRBV6-5|TRBD2|TRBJ2-3
CASSRPGLATDTQYF
>TRBV19|.|TRBJ2-7
CATTGFSYEQYF
>TRBV12-3/TRBV12-4|TRBD1|TRBJ2-1
CASSLSTGNEQFF
>TRBV18|TRBD2|TRBJ2-3
CASSPLAGGLTDTQYF
>TRBV3-1/TRBV3-2|TRBD1|TRBJ1-5
CASSQQGRCQPQHF
>TRBV7-9|TRBD2|TRBJ2-7
CASSFYGREYEQYF
>TRBV2|.|TRBJ2-3
CASSVSWRKNTDTQYF
>TRBV18|.|TRBJ1-2
CASSPSLGTGSAYGYTF
>TRBV5-6|TRBD1|TRBJ1-2
CASRRQGQDYGYTF
>TRBV11-3|.|TRBJ2-3
CASSLDLQDTQYF
>TRBV18|TRBD1|TRBJ1-2
CASSPRQAGGDGYTF
>TRBV5-1|.|TRBJ1-4
CASSSGGGRDNEKLFF
>TRBV2|TRBD1|TRBJ2-7
CARGGQGWIEQYF
>TRBV7-2|.|TRBJ2-7
CASRGGLAAYEQYF
>TRBV9|TRBD1|TRBJ2-2
CASSVPGQANTGELFF
>TRBV9|.|TRBJ2-1
CASSVDQSYNEQFF
>TRBV29-1|.|TRBJ2-3
CSVPSLQVGTSIADTQYF
>TRBV24-1|.|TRBJ2-4
CATITTAKNIQYF
>TRBV7-3|.|TRBJ2-2
CASSPDDRGPIGGELFF
>TRBV18|.|TRBJ2-1
CASSQDRYNEQFF
>TRBV5-5|TRBD1|TRBJ1-2
CASSLVGQGSYTF
>TRBV28|.|TRBJ1-2
CASSLSPNLNYGYTF
>TRBV14|.|TRBJ1-1
CASSQTRNTEAFF
>TRBV3-1/TRBV3-2|.|TRBJ2-4
CASSQERRTGDIQYF
>TRBV29-1|.|TRBJ1-1
CSVVLSLNTEAFF
>TRBV12-3/TRBV12-4|TRBD1|TRBJ1-2
CASSGDRTYGYTF
>TRBV4-1|TRBD2|TRBJ2-3
CASSQDPAGRATDTQYF
>TRBV27|.|TRBJ2-2
CASSLEGSLFRTGELFF
>TRBV27|TRBD1|TRBJ2-1
CASSFYGQGGNEQFF
>TRBV7-9|.|TRBJ2-1
CASSPAPVGASFNEQFF
>TRBV3-1/TRBV3-2|TRBD2|TRBJ2-7
CASSRVVGTSGGVNEQYF
>TRBV7-2|TRBD1|TRBJ1-3
CASSLDKVRGSGNTIYF
>TRBV19|TRBD1|TRBJ1-2
CASSMGTGGARGYTF
>TRBV7-6|TRBD2|TRBJ2-7
CASSPWAGGEQYF
>TRBV25-1|.|TRBJ1-2
CASSELSGYTF
>TRBV30|TRBD1|TRBJ2-7
CAWSPGQGRYEQYF
>TRBV7-2|.|TRBJ1-6
CASSLAVSAGSPLHF
>TRBV3-1/TRBV3-2|.|TRBJ2-3
CASSLHGAQGIRNTDTQYF
>TRBV7-8|TRBD1|TRBJ2-2
CASSLGQGGTGELFF
>TRBV30|.|TRBJ1-2
CAWARGASYGYTF
>TRBV2|TRBD1|TRBJ1-2
CASLQDRGGYTF
>TRBV28|.|TRBJ1-4
CASSDAGNINEKLFF
>TRBV12-3/TRBV12-4|.|TRBJ2-2
CASSLSPGELFF
>TRBV9|TRBD2|TRBJ2-1
CASSPRLAGYNEQFF
>TRBV6-5|.|TRBJ1-6
CASSYSRYSPLHF
>TRBV7-7|TRBD2|TRBJ2-7
CASSLARASGSYEQYF
>TRBV7-6|.|TRBJ1-6
CASSLRDTVNSPLHF
>TRBV5-1|.|TRBJ2-7
CASSQEMLYEQYF
>TRBV20-1|.|TRBJ1-1
CSAFSTEAFF
>TRBV7-8|TRBD1|TRBJ2-2
CASSLPILLPGQVTGELFF
>TRBV2|TRBD1|TRBJ1-2
CASSAGTGQARYGYTF
>TRBV9|.|TRBJ1-6
CASSGSGASSYNSPLHF
>TRBV10-3|TRBD2|TRBJ2-1
CAISARAGGLDEQFF
>TRBV7-2|.|TRBJ1-4
CASSLQSGSANEKLFF
>TRBV18|.|TRBJ2-5
CASSPSRETQYF
>TRBV7-9|TRBD1|TRBJ2-6
CASSLQGAGANVLTF